A single sample gave rise to the 20 T cell receptor beta chains below, sequenced in a study of blood T cell repertoires in COVID-19 (dated by TCRdb to 2020 to 2022). Library preparation employed the immunoSEQ multiplex PCR assay. TCRdb stores this immuneACCESS table with in-frame sequences only. Part of the clones is absent; in the studies checked, under half of the shortfall reflects unresolved V genes, and no reason is known for the rest. This sample lists fewer than 250,000 clones; 70% to 90% were detected once. The ten largest clones represent approximately 0.7% of the sample. Specimen: peripheral blood. The receptor source for this set is a man aged 35 to 55 with acute or convalescent COVID-19.

This sequence joins TRBV5-1 and TRBJ2-1, with TRBD1 as a possible D gene (6 bases). The CDR3 is 14 residues long. The V gene's germline CDR1 is SGHRS and CDR2 YFSETQ. V gave up 0 bases and J gave up 9 bases, with 13 bases separating them. CDR3 nucleotide sequence: TGCGCCAGCAGCTTGGGGGCAGGGGATGGTGAGCAGTTCTTC. Amino acids: CASSLGAGDGEQFF.

The chain links TRBV11-2 to TRBJ2-3, with D possibly TRBD2 on 6 matching bases. CDR1 is SGHAT and CDR2 is FQNNGV in the germline V gene. V dropped 5 bases and J dropped 6 bases, with 15 bases sitting between them. The CDR3 runs to 14 residues. CDR3 DNA sequence: TGTGCCAGCAGCGTCCGGGACTCCACGGATACGCAGTATTTT. Its protein product is CASSVRDSTDTQYF.

Only one count was recorded for this clone. The J gene is TRBJ2-5, the V gene TRBV11-2; maybe TRBD2 (6 bases). This CDR3 spans 15 amino acids. V lost 2 bases to trimming and J lost 2 bases, with 12 bases between them. Germline V gene data show CDR1 as SGHAT and CDR2 as FQNNGV. CDR3 amino acids: CASSLNHGTQETQYF. The DNA for the CDR3 is TGTGCCAGCAGCTTAAATCACGGGACTCAAGAGACCCAGTACTTC. Supplemented by reference TRBV11-2 and TRBJ2-5, the full variable domain reads EAGVAQSPRYKIIEKRQSVAFWCNPISGHATLYWYQQILGQGPKLLIQFQNNGVVDDSQLPKDRFSAERLKGVDSTLKIQPAKLEDSAVYLCASSLNHGTQETQYFGPGTRLLVL.

The chain joins TRBV28 to TRBJ1-4, with no clear D. The CDR3 totals 16 residues. V was pared by 6 bases and J by 3 bases, with 17 bases between. In germline, CDR1 is MDHEN, CDR2 SYDVKM. Here the CDR3 reads CASSSTGRPPNEKLFF. The CDR3 nucleotides are TGTGCCAGCAGCTCAACCGGGAGGCCGCCTAATGAAAAACTGTTTTTT.

The J gene is TRBJ1-4, the V gene TRBV30; D possibly corresponds to TRBD1 (6 bases). This CDR3 contains 13 residues. Germline assignment: CDR1 GTSNPN and CDR2 SVGIG (reference sequence). Trimming stripped 3 bases from V and 6 bases from J, with 11 bases between. Here the CDR3 reads CAWSGGGDEKLFF. CDR3 bases: TGTGCCTGGAGCGGGGGGGGCGATGAAAAACTGTTTTTT.

This rearrangement joins TRBV7-9 to TRBJ1-1; D remains ambiguous. The V and J ends lost 1 base and 0 bases respectively, with 9 bases between them. This CDR3 comprises 15 residues. Germline CDR1 is SEHNR and CDR2 is FQNEAQ (reference sequence). Here the CDR3 DNA reads TGTGCCAGCAGCTTAGAGGCAGGTATGAACACTGAAGCTTTCTTT. This encodes CASSLEAGMNTEAFF.

This clone was seen a single time. This sequence joins TRBV5-1 and TRBJ2-1, with 7 positions matching TRBD1. CDR3 length: 13 amino acids. After removal of 3 bases from V and 4 bases from J, the junction contained 1 base not matched to a gene. CDR1 and CDR2 from the germline V gene are SGHRS and YFSETQ. DNA for the CDR3: TGCGCCAGCAGCTCACAGGGGTACAATGAGCAGTTCTTC. This sequence encodes CASSSQGYNEQFF.

The chain combines TRBV28 with TRBJ2-5; 7 bases are a match to TRBD2. V lost 6 bases to trimming and J lost 5 bases; unmatched junction nucleotides: 6. Germline assignment: CDR1 MDHEN and CDR2 SYDVKM. The CDR3 has 13 amino acids. The CDR3 coding sequence is TGTGCCAGCAGCGCCGGGACTATGGAGACCCAGTACTTC. Translation gives CASSAGTMETQYF.

The chain is built from TRBV24-1 and TRBJ2-2, with D perhaps TRBD2 (6 bases). The ends were cut back, 9 bases at V and 7 bases at J, with 11 bases in the middle. Germline V gene lookup returns CDR1 KGHDR and CDR2 SFDVKD. This CDR3 spans 12 amino acids. As DNA, the CDR3 is TGTGCCACCTGGGGAGGAGTCGGGGAGCTGTTTTTT. It yields the protein CATWGGVGELFF.

The J gene is TRBJ2-2, the V gene TRBV29-1, with 7 bases fitting TRBD1. The CDR3 spans 14 residues. V shed 6 bases, J shed 2 bases, and the junction held 6 bases outside the gene matches. Germline V gene sequence: CDR1 SQVTM, CDR2 ANQGSEA. CDR3 coding DNA: TGCAGCGTGGCCGGGACAGTTAACACCGGGGAGCTGTTTTTT. Its translation is CSVAGTVNTGELFF.

This CDR3 is CASSQDRDSWTGELFF. CDR3 DNA sequence: TGCGCCAGCAGCCAAGATAGAGACAGTTGGACCGGGGAGCTGTTTTTT. The rearrangement links TRBV4-3 to TRBJ2-2, with a weak D call TRBD1 (5 bases). Trimming removed 0 bases at V and 5 bases at J, with 13 bases between. Per germline, CDR1 LGHNA and CDR2 YSLEER. There are 16 residues in the CDR3.

The rearrangement uses TRBV11-2 and TRBJ2-2; no definite D call. The CDR3 consists of 17 residues. From germline, CDR1 is SGHAT and CDR2 FQNNGV. Trimming cost V 7 bases and J 3 bases, with 21 bases left between them. The CDR3 loop is CASITLAALEDTGELFF. CDR3 nucleotide sequence: TGTGCCAGCATCACGCTGGCGGCTCTAGAAGACACCGGGGAGCTGTTTTTT.

This clone was picked up a small number of times. The chain is built from TRBV11-2 and TRBJ2-7; TRBD1 might be the D (5 bases). V lost 5 bases and J lost 0, with 8 bases in between. The CDR3 totals 13 residues. The V gene's germline CDR1 is SGHAT and CDR2 FQNNGV. CDR3 residues: CASSGHLSYEQYF. The CDR3, as DNA: TGTGCCAGCAGCGGACACCTCTCCTACGAGCAGTACTTC.

This sequence joins TRBV4-3 and TRBJ2-1, with D possibly matching TRBD2 (5 bases). Looked up from germline, CDR1 is LGHNA and CDR2 is YSLEER. The CDR3 is 11 residues long. The V end lost 4 bases, the J end lost 10 bases, and 8 bases lay between the germline ends. CDR3 sequence (DNA): TGCGCCAGCAGCCGAGGGTGGGAGCAGTTCTTC. Protein product: CASSRGWEQFF.

The genes are TRBV18 and TRBJ2-3; 8 bases map to TRBD1. This CDR3 region has 17 residues. In germline, CDR1 is KGHSH, CDR2 LQKENI. Trimming at V came to 1 base and at J to 4 bases, leaving 10 bases not matched to a gene. The CDR3 sequence: CASSPLTGTGGSDTQYF. For the CDR3, the DNA is TGTGCCAGCTCACCACTGACCGGGACAGGAGGTTCAGATACGCAGTATTTT.

The chain carries TRBV3-1 (or the pseudogene TRBV3-2) and TRBJ2-7, with D tentatively TRBD2 (6 bases). Between the trimmed V and J ends, which lost 4 bases and 6 bases, there was a span of 13 bases. CDR3 size: 13 residues. Germline values: CDR1 LGHDT, CDR2 YNNKEL (reference sequence). The CDR3 DNA reads as TGTGCCAGCAGCCTGGGGCCGGGGGTCGAGCAGTACTTC. Protein sequence: CASSLGPGVEQYF.

CDR3 region: CASSVLQGSGQPQHF. DNA of the CDR3: TGTGCCAGTAGTGTACTACAGGGATCCGGCCAGCCCCAGCATTTT. V gene TRBV19 combines with J gene TRBJ1-5; weak D call: TRBD1 (6 bases). Germline CDR1 is LNHDA and CDR2 is SQIVND (reference sequence). CDR3 length: 15 amino acids. V was trimmed by 5 bases and J by 7 bases, leaving 18 bases between them.

The chain couples TRBV29-1 to TRBJ2-3, with TRBD2 identical over 12 bases. The germline V gene encodes CDR1 SQVTM and CDR2 ANQGSEA. V gave up 2 bases and J gave up 5 bases; unmatched junction bases: 2. The CDR3 extends over 14 amino acids. The CDR3 DNA reads as TGCAGCGTTGAAAGGGGACTAGCGGGAGATACGCAGTATTTT. It translates to CSVERGLAGDTQYF.

A note on this clone: Other DNA variants within this sample encode the same CDR3. V usage is TRBV6-5 and J usage is TRBJ1-5, with 9 bases that match TRBD1. The CDR3 contains 15 residues. Trimming cost V 6 bases and J 2 bases; bases outside gene matches: 5. CDR1 and CDR2 (germline): MNHEY, SVGAGI. The CDR3 sequence: CASSRQGVGNQPQHF. The CDR3 DNA reads TGTGCCAGCAGCCGACAGGGGGTCGGCAATCAGCCCCAGCATTTT.

The gene calls are TRBV13 and TRBJ1-1; D unresolved. The germline V gene encodes CDR1 PRHDT and CDR2 FYEKMQ (reference sequence). The CDR3 contains 11 residues. Trimming took off 1 base at V and 9 bases at J, with 6 bases between the two ends. Here the CDR3 DNA reads TGTGCCAGCAGCTTAGCGGGGAAAGCTTTCTTT. It translates to CASSLAGKAFF.